A single T cell receptor beta chain is shown here with its context. Germline V CDR1 and CDR2: SGHDT, YYEEEE. V was shortened by 4 bases and J by 2 bases, with 20 bases between the two germline ends. The CDR3 totals 17 residues. Here immunoSEQ multiplex PCR was the method, and the copy in TCRdb shows in-frame clones only, minus some. This table has approximately 440,000 clones, more than 70% appearing once. This record belongs to a study of blood T cell repertoires in COVID-19. Sequenced material: peripheral blood. The TCR comes from a woman aged 50 to 60 with COVID-19, enrolled during active disease. The rearrangement links TRBV5-6 to TRBJ2-3, with D perhaps TRBD2 (7 bases). The CDR3 DNA reads as TGTGCCAGCAGCCCCTCCCGGGGGGCAAGGGCCACAGATACGCAGTATTTT. It translates to CASSPSRGARATDTQYF.